This entry lists 3 T cell receptor beta chains sequenced from one sample in a study of kidney transplant recipient with SARS-CoV-2 infection. TCRdb processed the reads anew with MiXCR; each CDR3 protein has one entry. This sample has 200,000 to 300,000 distinct CDR3 sequences, with about 30% found just once. The sample in question was a blood sample, obtained at baseline and on approximately day 120 from a kidney transplant recipient. Receptor source: a young adult male patient who had COVID-19 and was a kidney transplant recipient. The T cells may partly be graft donor cells.

Notes on this clonotype: A much larger clone is a single base away; this may be a read error. The chain has TRBV5-1 and TRBJ1-5; 7 nucleotides agree with TRBD1. The length of the CDR3 is 14 residues. Looked up from germline, CDR1 is SGHRS and CDR2 is YFSETQ. After removal of 2 bases from V and 7 bases from J, the junction contained 6 bases not matched to a gene. CDR3 coding DNA: TGCGCCAGCAGCTTCCAGGGGGACTGGCAGCCCCAGCATTTT. It specifies CASSFQGDWQPQHF.

The sample holds many counts of this clonotype. The rearrangement links TRBV25-1 to TRBJ2-3, with TRBD1 matching 9 bases. The CDR3 sequence is 16 residues long. The V gene end was trimmed by 4 bases and the J gene end by 4 bases; junction bases not matched to a gene: 9. Germline lookup yields CDR1 MGHDK and CDR2 SYGVNS. DNA for the CDR3: TGTGCCAGCAGTGGAGTATCCGGGACAGGGTCAGATACGCAGTATTTT. This translates into CASSGVSGTGSDTQYF.

V usage is TRBV2 and J usage is TRBJ2-3; D is perhaps TRBD2 (5 bases). Trimming removed 8 bases from V and 5 bases from J, with 8 bases in between. In germline, CDR1 is SNHLY, CDR2 FYNNEI. This CDR3 comprises 11 residues. CDR3 coding DNA: TGTGCCAGCGGGAGTTTAGATACGCAGTATTTT. Its protein is CASGSLDTQYF.